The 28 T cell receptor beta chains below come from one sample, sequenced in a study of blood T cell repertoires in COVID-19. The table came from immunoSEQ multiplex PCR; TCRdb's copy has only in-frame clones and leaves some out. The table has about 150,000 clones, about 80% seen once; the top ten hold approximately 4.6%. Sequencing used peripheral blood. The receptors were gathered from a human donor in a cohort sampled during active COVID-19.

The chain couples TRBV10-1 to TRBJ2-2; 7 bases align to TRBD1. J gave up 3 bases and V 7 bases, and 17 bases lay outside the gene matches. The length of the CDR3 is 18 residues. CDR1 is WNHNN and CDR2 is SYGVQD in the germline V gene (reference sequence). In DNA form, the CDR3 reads TGCGCCAGCACCAAAGGAAATACAGGGGTTATGGACACCGGGGAGCTGTTTTTT. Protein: CASTKGNTGVMDTGELFF.

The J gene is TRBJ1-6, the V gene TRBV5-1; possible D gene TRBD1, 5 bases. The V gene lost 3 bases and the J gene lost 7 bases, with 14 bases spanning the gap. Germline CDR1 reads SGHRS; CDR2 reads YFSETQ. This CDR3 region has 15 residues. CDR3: CASSSGTSGNSPLHF. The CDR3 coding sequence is TGCGCCAGCAGCTCCGGGACTTCAGGCAATTCACCCCTCCACTTT. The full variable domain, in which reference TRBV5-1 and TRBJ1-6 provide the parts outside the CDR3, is KAGVTQTPRYLIKTRGQQVTLSCSPISGHRSVSWYQQTPGQGLQFLFEYFSETQRNKGNFPGRFSGRQFSNSRSEMNVSTLELGDSALYLCASSSGTSGNSPLHFGNGTRLTVT.

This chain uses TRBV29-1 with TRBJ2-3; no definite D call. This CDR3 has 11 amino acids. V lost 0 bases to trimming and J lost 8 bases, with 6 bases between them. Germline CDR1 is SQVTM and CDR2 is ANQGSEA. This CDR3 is CSVEDRSTQYF. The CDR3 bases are TGCAGCGTTGAAGATCGGAGTACGCAGTATTTT.

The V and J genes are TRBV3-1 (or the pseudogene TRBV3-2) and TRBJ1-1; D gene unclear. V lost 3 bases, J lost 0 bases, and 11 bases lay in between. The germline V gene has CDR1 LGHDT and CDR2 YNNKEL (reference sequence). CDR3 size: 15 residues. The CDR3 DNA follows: TGTGCCAGCAGCCAGGGCGTCTTTATGAACACTGAAGCTTTCTTT. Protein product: CASSQGVFMNTEAFF.

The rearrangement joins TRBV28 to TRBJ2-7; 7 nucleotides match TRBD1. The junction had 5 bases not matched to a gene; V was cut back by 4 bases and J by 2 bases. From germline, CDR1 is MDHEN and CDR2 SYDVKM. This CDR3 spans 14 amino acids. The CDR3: CASSYPGQTYEQYF. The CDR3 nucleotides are TGTGCCAGCAGTTACCCGGGACAGACCTACGAGCAGTACTTC.

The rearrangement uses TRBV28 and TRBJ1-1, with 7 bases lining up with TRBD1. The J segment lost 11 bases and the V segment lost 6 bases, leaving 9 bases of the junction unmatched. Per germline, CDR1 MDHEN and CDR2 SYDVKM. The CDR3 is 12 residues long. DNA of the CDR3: TGTGCCAGCAGATCAACAGGGGTGCGGGCTTTCTTT. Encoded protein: CASRSTGVRAFF.

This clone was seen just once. The CDR3 sequence is CASSLVASFRETQYF. CDR3 DNA: TGCGCCAGCAGCTTGGTCGCTAGCTTTCGTGAGACCCAGTACTTC. V usage is TRBV5-1 and J usage is TRBJ2-5, with D possibly being TRBD2 (5 bases). V lost 0 bases to trimming and J lost 5 bases, with 14 bases between them. Germline assignment: CDR1 SGHRS and CDR2 YFSETQ. The CDR3 loop spans 15 amino acids.

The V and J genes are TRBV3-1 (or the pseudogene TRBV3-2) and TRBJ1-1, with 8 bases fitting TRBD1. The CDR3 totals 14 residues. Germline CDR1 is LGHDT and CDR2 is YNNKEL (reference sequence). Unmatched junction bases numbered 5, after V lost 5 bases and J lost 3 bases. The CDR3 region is CASSYGQGHTEAFF. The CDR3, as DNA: TGTGCCAGCAGCTATGGACAGGGCCACACTGAAGCTTTCTTT.

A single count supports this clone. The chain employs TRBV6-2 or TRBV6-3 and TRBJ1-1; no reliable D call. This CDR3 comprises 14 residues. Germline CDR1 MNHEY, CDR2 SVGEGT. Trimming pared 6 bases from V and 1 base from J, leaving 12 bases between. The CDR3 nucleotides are TGTGCCAGCAGCCCCGGCGGAACGAACACTGAAGCTTTCTTT. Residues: CASSPGGTNTEAFF.

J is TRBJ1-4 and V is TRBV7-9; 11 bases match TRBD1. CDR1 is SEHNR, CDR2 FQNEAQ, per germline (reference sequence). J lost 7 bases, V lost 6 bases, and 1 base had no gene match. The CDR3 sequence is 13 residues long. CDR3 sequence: CASSGQGAEKLFF. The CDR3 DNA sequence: TGTGCCAGCAGTGGACAGGGGGCTGAAAAACTGTTTTTT.

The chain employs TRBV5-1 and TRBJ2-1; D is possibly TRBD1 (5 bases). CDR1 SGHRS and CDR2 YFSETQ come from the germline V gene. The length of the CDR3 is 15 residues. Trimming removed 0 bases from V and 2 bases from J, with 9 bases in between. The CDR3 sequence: CASSLVGVAYNEQFF. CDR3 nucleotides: TGCGCCAGCAGCTTGGTAGGGGTTGCCTACAATGAGCAGTTCTTC.

The CDR3 loop reads CASSQTLEHQPQHF. CDR3 bases: TGTGCCAGCAGCCAAACCTTAGAACATCAGCCCCAGCATTTT. This sequence joins TRBV3-1 (or the pseudogene TRBV3-2) and TRBJ1-5; D is undetermined. V lost 2 bases to trimming and J lost 5 bases, with 10 bases between them. Germline CDR1 LGHDT, CDR2 YNNKEL (reference sequence). CDR3 size: 14 residues.

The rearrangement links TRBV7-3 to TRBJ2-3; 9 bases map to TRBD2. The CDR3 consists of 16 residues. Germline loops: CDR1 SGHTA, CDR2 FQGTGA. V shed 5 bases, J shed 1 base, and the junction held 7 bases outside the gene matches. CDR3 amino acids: CASSPGVAGGTDTQYF. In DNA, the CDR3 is TGTGCCAGCAGCCCCGGGGTAGCGGGGGGCACAGATACGCAGTATTTT.

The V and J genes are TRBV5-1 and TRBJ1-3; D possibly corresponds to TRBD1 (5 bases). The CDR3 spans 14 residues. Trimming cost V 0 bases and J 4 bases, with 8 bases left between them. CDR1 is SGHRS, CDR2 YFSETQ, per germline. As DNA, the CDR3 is TGCGCCAGCAGCTTGGAGGGGAGGGGAAACACCATATATTTT. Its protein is CASSLEGRGNTIYF.

The CDR3 reads CASSLMRQENTGELFF. Written as DNA, the CDR3 is TGTGCCAGCAGCTTAATGAGACAGGAGAACACCGGGGAGCTGTTTTTT. The chain couples TRBV11-2 to TRBJ2-2; a possible D gene is TRBD1 (6 bases). The CDR3 consists of 16 residues. The V and J ends lost 2 bases and 1 base respectively, with 11 bases between them. Germline-derived CDR1 and CDR2 are SGHAT and FQNNGV.

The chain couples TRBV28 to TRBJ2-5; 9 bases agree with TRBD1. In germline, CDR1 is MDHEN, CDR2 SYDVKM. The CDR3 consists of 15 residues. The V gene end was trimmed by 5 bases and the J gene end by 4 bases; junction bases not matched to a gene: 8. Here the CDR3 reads CASSIDRGVLETQYF. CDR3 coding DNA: TGTGCCAGCAGTATAGACAGGGGGGTTTTAGAGACCCAGTACTTC.

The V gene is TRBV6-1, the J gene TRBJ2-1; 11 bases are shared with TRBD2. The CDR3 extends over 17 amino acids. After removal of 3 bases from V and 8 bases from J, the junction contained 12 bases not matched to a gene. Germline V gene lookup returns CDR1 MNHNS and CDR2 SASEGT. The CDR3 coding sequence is TGTGCCAGCAGTGATCGTCGTAGCGGGGGGGCTTCAGATGAGCAGTTCTTC. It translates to CASSDRRSGGASDEQFF.

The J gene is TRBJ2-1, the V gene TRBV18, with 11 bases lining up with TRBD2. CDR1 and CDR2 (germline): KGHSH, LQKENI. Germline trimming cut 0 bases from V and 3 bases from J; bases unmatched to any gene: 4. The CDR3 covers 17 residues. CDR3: CASSPPRLAGGYNEQFF. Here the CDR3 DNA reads TGTGCCAGCTCACCACCGAGGCTAGCGGGAGGCTACAATGAGCAGTTCTTC. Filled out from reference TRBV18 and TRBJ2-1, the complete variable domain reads NAGVMQNPRHLVRRRGQEARLRCSPMKGHSHVYWYRQLPEEGLKFMVYLQKENIIDESGMPKERFSAEFPKEGPSILRIQQVVRGDSAAYFCASSPPRLAGGYNEQFFGPGTRLTVL.

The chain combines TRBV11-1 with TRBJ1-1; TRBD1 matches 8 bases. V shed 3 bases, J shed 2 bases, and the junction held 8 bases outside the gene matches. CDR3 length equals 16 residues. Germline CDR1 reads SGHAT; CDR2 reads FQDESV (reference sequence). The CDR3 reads CASSFRQGAGNTEAFF. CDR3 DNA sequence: TGTGCCAGCAGCTTTAGGCAGGGGGCGGGAAACACTGAAGCTTTCTTT.

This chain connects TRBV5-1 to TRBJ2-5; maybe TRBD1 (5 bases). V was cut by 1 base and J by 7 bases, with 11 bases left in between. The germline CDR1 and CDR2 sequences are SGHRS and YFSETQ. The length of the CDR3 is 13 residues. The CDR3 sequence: CASSLTGPGTQYF. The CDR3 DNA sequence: TGCGCCAGCAGCTTGACAGGCCCAGGGACCCAGTACTTC.

The CDR3 DNA follows: TGTGCCAGCAGCAAAGACCCGGGGGTTTTGAACACTGAAGCTTTCTTT. Amino acids: CASSKDPGVLNTEAFF. This chain joins TRBV21-1 and TRBJ1-1. TRBV21-1 is termed a pseudogene. The CDR3 has 16 residues.

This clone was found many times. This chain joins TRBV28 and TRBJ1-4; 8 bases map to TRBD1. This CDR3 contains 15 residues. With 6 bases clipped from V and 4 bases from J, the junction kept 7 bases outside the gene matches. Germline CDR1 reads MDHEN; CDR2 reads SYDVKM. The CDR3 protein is CASSTRQGRNEKLFF. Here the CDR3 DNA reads TGTGCCAGCAGCACCCGACAGGGGCGTAATGAAAAACTGTTTTTT.

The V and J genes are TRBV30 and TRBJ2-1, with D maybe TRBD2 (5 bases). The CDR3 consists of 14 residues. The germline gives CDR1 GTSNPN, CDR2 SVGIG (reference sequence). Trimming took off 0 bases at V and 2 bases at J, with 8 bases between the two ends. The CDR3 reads CAWSVSGPYNEQFF. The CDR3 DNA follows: TGTGCCTGGAGTGTAAGCGGTCCCTACAATGAGCAGTTCTTC.

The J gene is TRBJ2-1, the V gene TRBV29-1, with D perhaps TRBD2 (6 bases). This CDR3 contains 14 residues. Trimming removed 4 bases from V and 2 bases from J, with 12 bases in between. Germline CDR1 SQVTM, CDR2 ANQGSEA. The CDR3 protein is CSVVGGNPYNEQFF. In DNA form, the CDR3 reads TGCAGCGTTGTAGGAGGGAACCCCTACAATGAGCAGTTCTTC.

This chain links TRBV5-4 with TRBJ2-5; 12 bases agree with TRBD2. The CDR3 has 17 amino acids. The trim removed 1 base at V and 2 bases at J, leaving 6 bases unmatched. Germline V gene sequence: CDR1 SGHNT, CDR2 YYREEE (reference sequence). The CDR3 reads CASSLKASGGDQETQYF. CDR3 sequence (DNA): TGTGCCAGCAGCTTGAAGGCTAGCGGGGGGGATCAAGAGACCCAGTACTTC.

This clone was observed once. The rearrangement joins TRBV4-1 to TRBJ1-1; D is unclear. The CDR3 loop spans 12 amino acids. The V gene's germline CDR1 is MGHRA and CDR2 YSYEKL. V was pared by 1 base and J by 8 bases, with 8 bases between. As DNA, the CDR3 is TGCGCCAGCAGCCAAGGAGGGTCGGAAGCTTTCTTT. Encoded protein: CASSQGGSEAFF.

As DNA, the CDR3 is TGCAGCGTCCGAATATGGGACAAGTCCTACGAGCAGTACTTC. It is translated as CSVRIWDKSYEQYF. The chain carries TRBV29-1 and TRBJ2-7, with D tentatively TRBD1 (6 bases). Germline V gene lookup returns CDR1 SQVTM and CDR2 ANQGSEA. Trimming took off 6 bases at V and 1 base at J, with 16 bases between the two ends. This CDR3 has 14 amino acids.

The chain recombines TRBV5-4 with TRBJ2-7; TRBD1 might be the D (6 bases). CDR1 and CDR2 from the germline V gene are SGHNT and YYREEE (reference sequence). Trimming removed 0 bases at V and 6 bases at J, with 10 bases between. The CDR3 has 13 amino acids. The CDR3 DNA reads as TGTGCCAGCAGCTTGGAAAGAGGGGGCGAGCAGTACGTC. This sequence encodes CASSLERGGEQYV.